The 19 T cell receptor beta chains below all came from one sample that was sequenced in a study of blood T cell repertoires in COVID-19. Clones were sequenced by immunoSEQ multiplex PCR, and TCRdb holds only the in-frame ones, with some missing. In the table there are roughly 250,000 clones, approximately 80% of which are singletons. The sequencing sample was made of peripheral blood. The receptors derive from a woman of 80 years or more with acute or convalescent COVID-19.

The chain recombines TRBV5-1 with TRBJ1-5, with D unclear. This CDR3 contains 20 residues. The ends were cut back, 0 bases at V and 0 bases at J, with 22 bases in the middle. Germline lookup yields CDR1 SGHRS and CDR2 YFSETQ. The CDR3: CASSLGVGILAAYSNQPQHF. In nucleotides, the CDR3 is TGCGCCAGCAGCTTGGGGGTTGGTATTCTAGCAGCTTATAGCAATCAGCCCCAGCATTTT.

This sequence joins TRBV30 and TRBJ1-5; D unresolved. The CDR3 has 13 residues. V was clipped by 0 bases and J by 2 bases, with 5 bases between them. Per germline, CDR1 GTSNPN and CDR2 SVGIG (reference sequence). The CDR3 DNA reads as TGTGCCTGGAGTGTTACAGGCAATCAGCCCCAGCATTTT. It encodes CAWSVTGNQPQHF. Full variable domain (missing parts from reference TRBV30 and TRBJ1-5): SQTIHQWPATLVQPVGSPLSLECTVEGTSNPNLYWYRQAAGRGLQLLFYSVGIGQISSEVPQNLSASRPQDRQFILSSKKLLLSDSGFYLCAWSVTGNQPQHFGDGTRLSIL.

The V and J genes are TRBV3-1 (or the pseudogene TRBV3-2) and TRBJ2-1, with D hard to call. Germline lookup yields CDR1 LGHDT and CDR2 YNNKEL (reference sequence). V shed 1 base and J shed 5 bases, with 6 bases lying between them. The CDR3 loop spans 13 amino acids. The CDR3 loop reads CASSQGSDNEQFF. CDR3 bases: TGTGCCAGCAGCCAAGGATCGGACAATGAGCAGTTCTTC.

This rearrangement joins TRBV5-1 to TRBJ1-5; D is uncertain. The V and J ends lost 4 bases and 0 bases respectively, with 5 bases between them. The CDR3 length is 13 residues. The germline gives CDR1 SGHRS, CDR2 YFSETQ. The CDR3 DNA sequence: TGCGCCAGCAGCAGAGATAGCAATCAGCCCCAGCATTTT. Translating gives CASSRDSNQPQHF.

This chain connects TRBV27 to TRBJ2-7; unclear D gene. The germline gives CDR1 MNHEY, CDR2 SMNVEV (reference sequence). The CDR3 sequence is 12 residues long. Trimming cost V 4 bases and J 3 bases, with 7 bases left between them. CDR3 region: CASSSVNYEQYF. CDR3 DNA sequence: TGTGCCAGCAGTTCCGTAAACTACGAGCAGTACTTC.

This rearrangement joins TRBV28 to TRBJ1-5; D perhaps matches TRBD1 (6 bases). V shed 6 bases and J shed 4 bases, with 16 bases lying between them. This CDR3 has 15 amino acids. The germline CDR1 and CDR2 sequences are MDHEN and SYDVKM. The CDR3 spells CASSQWGGGNQPQHF. DNA of the CDR3: TGTGCCAGCAGCCAATGGGGAGGGGGTAATCAGCCCCAGCATTTT. Using reference TRBV28 and TRBJ1-5 for the parts outside the CDR3, the full variable domain is DVKVTQSSRYLVKRTGEKVFLECVQDMDHENMFWYRQDPGLGLRLIYFSYDVKMKEKGDIPEGYSVSREKKERFSLILESASTNQTSMYLCASSQWGGGNQPQHFGDGTRLSIL.

V and J are TRBV19 and TRBJ2-7; 9 bases align to TRBD2. V shed 3 bases and J 2 bases; nucleotides not matched to a gene: 5. Germline CDR1 LNHDA, CDR2 SQIVND (reference sequence). CDR3 size: 15 residues. CDR3 bases: TGTGCCAGTAGTATTCCGCTAGCGGGGACCTACGAGCAGTACTTC. This codes for CASSIPLAGTYEQYF.

The rearrangement links TRBV3-1 (or the pseudogene TRBV3-2) to TRBJ1-1, with D maybe TRBD1 (6 bases). Trimming pared 4 bases from V and 7 bases from J, leaving 13 bases between. Per the germline V gene, CDR1 is LGHDT and CDR2 is YNNKEL (reference sequence). The CDR3 totals 13 residues. The CDR3 region has the DNA TGTGCCAGCAGCCTACAGGGTGTAGGTGAAGCTTTCTTT. Encoded protein: CASSLQGVGEAFF.

This clone has just a few counts. V gene TRBV30 combines with J gene TRBJ1-4; 9 bases map to TRBD1. The CDR3 consists of 14 residues. Germline CDR1 is GTSNPN and CDR2 is SVGIG (reference sequence). V trimming: 5 bases; J trimming: 5 bases; junction bases outside the gene matches: 6. The CDR3 sequence is CAWERGQGNEKLFF. DNA for the CDR3: TGTGCCTGGGAGAGGGGACAGGGCAATGAAAAACTGTTTTTT.

This rearrangement joins TRBV2 to TRBJ2-3, with 9 nucleotides matching TRBD2. Trimming took 7 bases from V and 6 from J; bases not matched to a gene: 8. The germline gives CDR1 SNHLY, CDR2 FYNNEI. This CDR3 comprises 14 residues. This CDR3 reads CASKPRGLADTQYF. The CDR3 region has the DNA TGTGCCAGCAAACCTAGAGGACTAGCGGATACGCAGTATTTT.

The chain carries TRBV6-5 and TRBJ1-6; no reliable D call. The CDR3 length is 16 residues. CDR1 and CDR2 (germline): MNHEY, SVGAGI. V lost 0 bases, J lost 7 bases, and 13 bases lay in between. CDR3 amino acids: CASSYSKKIGNSPLHF. CDR3 DNA sequence: TGTGCCAGCAGTTACTCGAAAAAAATCGGGAATTCACCCCTCCACTTT.

This clone was detected only a few times. The chain employs TRBV6-4 and TRBJ2-1, with 8 bases matching TRBD1. Trimming at V came to 4 bases and at J to 0 bases, leaving 2 bases not matched to a gene. The CDR3 consists of 15 residues. Germline-derived CDR1 and CDR2 are MRHNA and SNTAGT. This CDR3 is CASSGGTGSYNEQFF. CDR3 coding DNA: TGTGCCAGCAGTGGGGGGACAGGCTCCTACAATGAGCAGTTCTTC.

The rearrangement links TRBV9 to TRBJ2-1, with 9 bases that match TRBD2. The CDR3 extends over 15 amino acids. Trimming at V came to 3 bases and at J to 9 bases, leaving 10 bases not matched to a gene. CDR1 SGDLS and CDR2 YYNGEE come from the germline V gene. The CDR3 DNA follows: TGTGCCAGCAGCGCCGCTGGGACTAGCTTAAGTGAGCAGTTCTTC. Its translation is CASSAAGTSLSEQFF.

The chain couples TRBV28 to TRBJ2-1; TRBD2 matches 8 bases. V gave up 3 bases and J gave up 2 bases; unmatched junction bases: 6. The CDR3 contains 16 residues. Germline CDR1 MDHEN, CDR2 SYDVKM. The CDR3 sequence is CASSFRSSGPYNEQFF. The CDR3 DNA sequence: TGTGCCAGCAGTTTTAGGTCTAGCGGGCCCTACAATGAGCAGTTCTTC.

The chain has TRBV5-4 and TRBJ2-1; TRBD1 matches at 11 bases. This CDR3 is 17 amino acids long. V trimming: 0 bases; J trimming: 7 bases; junction bases outside the gene matches: 9. CDR1 and CDR2 from the germline V gene are SGHNT and YYREEE (reference sequence). The CDR3 sequence: CASSLDRRDRGSNEQFF. CDR3 sequence (DNA): TGTGCCAGCAGCTTGGATCGCCGGGACAGGGGGAGTAATGAGCAGTTCTTC.

The chain joins TRBV7-9 to TRBJ2-3, with 8 positions matching TRBD1. The length of the CDR3 is 15 residues. The V gene end was trimmed by 3 bases and the J gene end by 2 bases; junction bases not matched to a gene: 4. Germline CDR1 SEHNR, CDR2 FQNEAQ (reference sequence). Written as DNA, the CDR3 is TGTGCCAGCAGCTTTTACAGGGGGTTCACAGATACGCAGTATTTT. Protein sequence: CASSFYRGFTDTQYF.

The V gene is TRBV19, the J gene TRBJ1-2; TRBD1 matches 7 bases. The CDR3 has 18 residues. Germline CDR1 is LNHDA and CDR2 is SQIVND (reference sequence). With V trimmed by 3 bases and J by 1 base, 14 bases remained unmatched. The CDR3 nucleotides read TGTGCCAGTAGTATGGCTAACAGGGGATTCGGCCTTAACTATGGCTACACCTTC. This encodes CASSMANRGFGLNYGYTF.

This clone appeared a few times. The CDR3 nucleotides read TGTGCCAGCAGACCTACTACAGGGGTAGGGACAGATACGCAGTATTTT. Its translation is CASRPTTGVGTDTQYF. The chain has TRBV6-6 and TRBJ2-3, with 7 bases aligning to TRBD1. There are 16 residues in the CDR3. CDR1 and CDR2 (germline): MNHNY, SVGAGI (reference sequence). The junction had 12 bases not matched to a gene; V was cut back by 6 bases and J by 3 bases.

The chain couples TRBV6-2 or TRBV6-3 to TRBJ2-1, with D perhaps TRBD2 (5 bases). Germline loops: CDR1 MNHEY, CDR2 SVGEGT. Trimming shortened V by 4 bases and J by 7 bases, and 20 bases separated the two germline ends. This CDR3 region has 16 residues. CDR3 sequence reads: CASSFFAPRTFNEQFF. The DNA of the CDR3 is TGTGCCAGCAGTTTCTTCGCTCCGCGGACTTTTAATGAGCAGTTCTTC.